The 6 T cell receptor beta chains in this list originate from one sample, sequenced in a study of blood T cell repertoires in COVID-19 (dated by TCRdb to the early 2020s). Libraries were prepared through the immunoSEQ multiplex PCR assay. TCRdb obtained this table from immuneACCESS and retained in-frame rearrangements with V and J assigned. These tables miss some clones; where compared with another copy, unresolved V genes account for less than half of the shortfall, and the remainder is unexplained. Present in this sample are about 58,000 clones, about 79% of which were seen just once. The leading ten clones occupy 4% to 6% of the sample. The sample taken for sequencing was peripheral blood. The receptors come from a human donor in a cohort sampled during active COVID-19.

The rearrangement uses TRBV6-6 and TRBJ1-4; D unclear. In germline, CDR1 is MNHNY, CDR2 SVGAGI (reference sequence). With 10 bases removed from V and 3 bases from J, the gap between germline ends came to 6 bases. The length of the CDR3 is 11 residues. This CDR3 reads CATRSNEKLFF. The DNA of the CDR3 is TGTGCCACCCGGTCTAATGAAAAACTGTTTTTT.

The chain recombines TRBV30 with TRBJ1-4; weak D call: TRBD1 (6 bases). CDR3 size: 12 residues. Germline loops: CDR1 GTSNPN, CDR2 SVGIG (reference sequence). V was pared by 7 bases and J by 5 bases, with 11 bases between. CDR3 coding DNA: TGTGCCTCTAGACAGGCCAATGAAAAACTGTTTTTT. Translation gives CASRQANEKLFF.

This clone was counted only a few times. J is TRBJ1-5 and V is TRBV19; D gene uncertain. Trimming took 3 bases from V and 0 from J, leaving 21 bases between them. The V gene's germline CDR1 is LNHDA and CDR2 SQIVND (reference sequence). This CDR3 spans 19 amino acids. The chain's CDR3 is CASSIDRVAGAYSNQPQHF. CDR3 nucleotides: TGTGCCAGTAGTATCGACCGGGTGGCTGGAGCCTATAGCAATCAGCCCCAGCATTTT.

The chain links TRBV25-1 to TRBJ1-2; a weak D match, TRBD1 (5 bases). V dropped 5 bases and J dropped 4 bases, with 14 bases sitting between them. Germline CDR1 MGHDK, CDR2 SYGVNS. This CDR3 comprises 14 residues. CDR3: CASSSGGVLYGYTF. In nucleotides, the CDR3 is TGTGCCAGCAGTTCGGGGGGTGTTCTCTATGGCTACACCTTC.

V and J are TRBV3-1 (or the pseudogene TRBV3-2) and TRBJ2-4; 10 bases align to TRBD2. Unmatched junction bases numbered 9, after V lost 4 bases and J lost 6 bases. In germline, CDR1 is LGHDT, CDR2 YNNKEL (reference sequence). This CDR3 spans 16 amino acids. The CDR3: CASSRKLAGSLNIQYF. The CDR3 DNA reads as TGTGCCAGCAGCCGCAAACTAGCGGGGAGCCTAAACATTCAGTACTTC.

V and J are TRBV13 and TRBJ2-1; 8 bases are shared with TRBD2. The CDR3 is 15 amino acids. The V and J ends lost 0 bases and 3 bases, in that order; junction bases with no gene match: 1. Germline CDR1 PRHDT, CDR2 FYEKMQ (reference sequence). The DNA for the CDR3 is TGTGCCAGCAGCTTAGGACTAGCGGACTACAATGAGCAGTTCTTC. The encoded protein is CASSLGLADYNEQFF.